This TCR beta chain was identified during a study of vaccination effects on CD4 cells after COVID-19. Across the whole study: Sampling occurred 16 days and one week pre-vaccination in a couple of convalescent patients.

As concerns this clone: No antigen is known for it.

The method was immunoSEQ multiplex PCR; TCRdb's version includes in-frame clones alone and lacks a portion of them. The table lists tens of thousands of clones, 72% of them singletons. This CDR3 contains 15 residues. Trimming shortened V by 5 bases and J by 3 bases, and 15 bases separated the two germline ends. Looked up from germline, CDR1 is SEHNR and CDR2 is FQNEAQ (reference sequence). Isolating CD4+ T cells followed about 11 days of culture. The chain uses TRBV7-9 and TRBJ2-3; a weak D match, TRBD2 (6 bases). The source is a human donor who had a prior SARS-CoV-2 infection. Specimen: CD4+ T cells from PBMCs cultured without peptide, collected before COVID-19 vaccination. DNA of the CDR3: TGTGCCAGCAGCATACCCAAGGGAGGAACAGATACGCAGTATTTT. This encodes CASSIPKGGTDTQYF.